This T cell receptor beta chain was recorded in a study of cytomegalovirus exposure and HLA in healthy donors. Study in general: Inside one of the first data releases sat 85 million or so unique TCRs taken from HLA-typed donors. Study-wide results and caveats: TCR beta V- and J-gene trimming, according to a later analysis, was linked to a missense DCLRE1C variant.

For this clone: Its antigen is undetermined.

The PCR employed 60 Vbeta primers together with 13 Jbeta primers. Authors' analysis steps: A later analysis counted about 80 million unique TCR beta chains, 10 million to 12 million shared. Measured with immunoSEQ multiplex PCR; TCRdb has only the in-frame clones, and not every one. V and J calls and clone size are copied from that table; D and trimming were computed from the DNA. The sample has nearly 200,000 clones, 60% to 80% seen once. Germline CDR1 is SEHNR and CDR2 is FQNEAQ (reference sequence). The CDR3 totals 14 residues. Trimming stripped 4 bases from V and 7 bases from J, with 11 bases between.

The chain carries TRBV7-9 and TRBJ1-6; D possibly corresponds to TRBD1 (5 bases). The receptor was isolated from a woman aged 25-40 years in good health and CMV-seropositive. Sequencing input: PBMCs. The CDR3 loop is CASSWGRENSPLHF. The CDR3 DNA reads as TGTGCCAGCAGCTGGGGCAGGGAAAATTCACCCCTCCACTTT. Looking up the rest from reference TRBV7-9 and TRBJ1-6 gives the full variable domain: DTGVSQNPRHKITKRGQNVTFRCDPISEHNRLYWYRQTLGQGPEFLTYFQNEAQLEKSRLLSDRFSAERPKGSFSTLEIQRTEQGDSAMYLCASSWGRENSPLHFGNGTRLTVT.